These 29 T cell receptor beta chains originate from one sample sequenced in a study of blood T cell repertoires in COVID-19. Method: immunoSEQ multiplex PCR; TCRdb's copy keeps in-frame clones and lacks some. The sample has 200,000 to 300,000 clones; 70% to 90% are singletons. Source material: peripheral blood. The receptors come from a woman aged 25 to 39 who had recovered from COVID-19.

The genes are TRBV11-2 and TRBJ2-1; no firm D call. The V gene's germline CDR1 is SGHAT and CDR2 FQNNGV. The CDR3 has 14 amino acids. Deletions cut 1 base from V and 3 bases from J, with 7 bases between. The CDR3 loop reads CASSLAPVYNEQFF. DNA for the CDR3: TGTGCCAGCAGCTTAGCGCCAGTCTACAATGAGCAGTTCTTC.

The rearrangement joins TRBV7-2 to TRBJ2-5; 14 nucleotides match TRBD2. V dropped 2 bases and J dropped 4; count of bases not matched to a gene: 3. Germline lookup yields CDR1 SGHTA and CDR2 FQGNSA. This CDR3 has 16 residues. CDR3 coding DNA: TGTGCCAGCAGCTTATCCGGGACTAGCGGGGGAGAGACCCAGTACTTC. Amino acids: CASSLSGTSGGETQYF.

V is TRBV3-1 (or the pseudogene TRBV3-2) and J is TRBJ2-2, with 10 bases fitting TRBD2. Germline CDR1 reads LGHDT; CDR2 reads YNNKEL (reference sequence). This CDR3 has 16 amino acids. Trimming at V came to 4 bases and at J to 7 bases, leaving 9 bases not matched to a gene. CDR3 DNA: TGTGCCAGCAGCCTCCTTAGTAGCGGGGGGATCGGGGAGCTGTTTTTT. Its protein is CASSLLSSGGIGELFF.

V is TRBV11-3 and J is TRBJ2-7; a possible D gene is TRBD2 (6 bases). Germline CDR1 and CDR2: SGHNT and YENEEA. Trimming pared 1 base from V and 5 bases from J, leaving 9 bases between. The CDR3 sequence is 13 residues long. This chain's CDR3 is CASSLVGGDEQYF. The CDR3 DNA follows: TGTGCCAGCAGCTTAGTAGGAGGGGACGAGCAGTACTTC. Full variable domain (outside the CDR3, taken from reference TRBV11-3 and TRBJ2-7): EAGVVQSPRYKIIEKKQPVAFWCNPISGHNTLYWYLQNLGQGPELLIRYENEEAVDDSQLPKDRFSAERLKGVDSTLKIQPAELGDSAVYLCASSLVGGDEQYFGPGTRLTVT.

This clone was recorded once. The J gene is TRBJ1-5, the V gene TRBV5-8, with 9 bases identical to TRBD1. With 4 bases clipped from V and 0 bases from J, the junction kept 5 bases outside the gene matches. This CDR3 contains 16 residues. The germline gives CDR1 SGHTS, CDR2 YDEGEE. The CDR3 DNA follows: TGTGCCAGCAGCCTCGGGACAGGGTATAGCAATCAGCCCCAGCATTTT. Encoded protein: CASSLGTGYSNQPQHF.

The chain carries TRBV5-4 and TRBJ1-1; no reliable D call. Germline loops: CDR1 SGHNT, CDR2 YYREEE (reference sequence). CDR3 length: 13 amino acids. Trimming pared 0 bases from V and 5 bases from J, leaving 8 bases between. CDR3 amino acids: CASSLGGLTEAFF. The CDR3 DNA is TGTGCCAGCAGCTTGGGAGGGCTGACTGAAGCTTTCTTT.

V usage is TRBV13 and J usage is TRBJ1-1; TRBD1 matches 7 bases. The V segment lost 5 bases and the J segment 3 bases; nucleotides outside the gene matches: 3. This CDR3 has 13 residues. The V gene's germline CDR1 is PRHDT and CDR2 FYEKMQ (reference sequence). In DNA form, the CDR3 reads TGTGCCAGCAGCCAACAGGGGTACACTGAAGCTTTCTTT. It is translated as CASSQQGYTEAFF.

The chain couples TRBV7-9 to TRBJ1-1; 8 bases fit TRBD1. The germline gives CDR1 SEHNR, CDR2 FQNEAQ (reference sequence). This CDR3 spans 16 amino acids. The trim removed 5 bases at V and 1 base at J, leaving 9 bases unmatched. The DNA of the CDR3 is TGTGCCAGCAGCACCCGACAGGGGAGGACGAACACTGAAGCTTTCTTT. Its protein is CASSTRQGRTNTEAFF.

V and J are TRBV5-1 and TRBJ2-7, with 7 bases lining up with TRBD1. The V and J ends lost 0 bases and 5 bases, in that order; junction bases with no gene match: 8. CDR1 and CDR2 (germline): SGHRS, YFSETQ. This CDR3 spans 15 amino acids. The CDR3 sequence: CASSLETGPVNEQYF. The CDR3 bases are TGCGCCAGCAGCTTGGAGACAGGGCCAGTTAACGAGCAGTACTTC.

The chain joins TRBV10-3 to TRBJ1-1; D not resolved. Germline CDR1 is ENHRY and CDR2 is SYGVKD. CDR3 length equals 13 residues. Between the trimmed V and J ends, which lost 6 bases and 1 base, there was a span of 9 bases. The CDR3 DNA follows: TGTGCCATCAGAGAACAGAAGAACACTGAAGCTTTCTTT. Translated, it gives CAIREQKNTEAFF.

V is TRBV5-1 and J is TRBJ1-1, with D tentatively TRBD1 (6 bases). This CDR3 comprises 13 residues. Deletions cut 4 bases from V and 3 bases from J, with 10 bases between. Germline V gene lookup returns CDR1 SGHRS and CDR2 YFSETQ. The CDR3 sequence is CASSPGGYTEAFF. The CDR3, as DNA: TGCGCCAGCAGCCCGGGGGGCTACACTGAAGCTTTCTTT.

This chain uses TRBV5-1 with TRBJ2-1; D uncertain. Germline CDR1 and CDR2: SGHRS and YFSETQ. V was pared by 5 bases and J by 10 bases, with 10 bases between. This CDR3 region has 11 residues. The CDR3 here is CASRREAEQFF. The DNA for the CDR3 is TGCGCCAGCAGACGAGAGGCAGAGCAGTTCTTC.

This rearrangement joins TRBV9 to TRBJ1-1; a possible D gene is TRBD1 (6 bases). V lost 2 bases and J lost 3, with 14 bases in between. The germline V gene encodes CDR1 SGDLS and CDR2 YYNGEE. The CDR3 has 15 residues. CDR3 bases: TGTGCCAGCAGCGTCGAACAGGGAAAGTACACTGAAGCTTTCTTT. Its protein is CASSVEQGKYTEAFF. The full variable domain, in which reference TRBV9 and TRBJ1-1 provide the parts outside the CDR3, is DSGVTQTPKHLITATGQRVTLRCSPRSGDLSVYWYQQSLDQGLQFLIQYYNGEERAKGNILERFSAQQFPDLHSELNLSSLELGDSALYFCASSVEQGKYTEAFFGQGTRLTVV.

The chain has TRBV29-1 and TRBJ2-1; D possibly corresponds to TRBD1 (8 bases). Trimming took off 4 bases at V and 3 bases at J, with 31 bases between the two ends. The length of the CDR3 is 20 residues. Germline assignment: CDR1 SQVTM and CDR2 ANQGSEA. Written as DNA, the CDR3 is TGCAGCGTTGCCCTAGTGCCGGGGGGACCCCGGGACAGGTACTACAATGAGCAGTTCTTC. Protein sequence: CSVALVPGGPRDRYYNEQFF.

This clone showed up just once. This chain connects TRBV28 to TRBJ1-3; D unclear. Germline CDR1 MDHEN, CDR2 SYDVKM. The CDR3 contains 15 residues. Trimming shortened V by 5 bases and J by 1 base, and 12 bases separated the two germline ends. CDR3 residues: CASSNTGISGNTIYF. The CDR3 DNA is TGTGCCAGCAGTAATACGGGGATTTCTGGAAACACCATATATTTT.

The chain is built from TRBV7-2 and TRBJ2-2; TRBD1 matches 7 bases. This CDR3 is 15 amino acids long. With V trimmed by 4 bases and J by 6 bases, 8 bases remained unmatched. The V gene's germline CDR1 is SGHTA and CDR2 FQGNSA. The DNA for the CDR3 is TGTGCCAGCAGCTCTAGACAGGGCGTCGCCGGGGAGCTGTTTTTT. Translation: CASSSRQGVAGELFF. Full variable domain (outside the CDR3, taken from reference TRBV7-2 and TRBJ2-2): GAGVSQSPSNKVTEKGKDVELRCDPISGHTALYWYRQSLGQGLEFLIYFQGNSAPDKSGLPSDRFSAERTGGSVSTLTIQRTQQEDSAVYLCASSSRQGVAGELFFGEGSRLTVL.

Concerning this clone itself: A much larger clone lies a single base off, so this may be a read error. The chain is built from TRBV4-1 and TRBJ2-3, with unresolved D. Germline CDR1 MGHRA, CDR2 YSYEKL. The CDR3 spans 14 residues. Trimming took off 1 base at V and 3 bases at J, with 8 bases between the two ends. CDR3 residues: CASSQAPGTDTQYF. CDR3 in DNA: TGCGCCAGCAGCCAAGCTCCCGGGACAGATACGCAGTATTTT.

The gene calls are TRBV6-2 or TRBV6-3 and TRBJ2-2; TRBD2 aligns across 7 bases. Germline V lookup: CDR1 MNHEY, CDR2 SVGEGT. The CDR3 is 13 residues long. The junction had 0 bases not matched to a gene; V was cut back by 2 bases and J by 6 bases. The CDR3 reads CASSYAGAGELFF. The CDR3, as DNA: TGTGCCAGCAGTTACGCGGGGGCCGGGGAGCTGTTTTTT.

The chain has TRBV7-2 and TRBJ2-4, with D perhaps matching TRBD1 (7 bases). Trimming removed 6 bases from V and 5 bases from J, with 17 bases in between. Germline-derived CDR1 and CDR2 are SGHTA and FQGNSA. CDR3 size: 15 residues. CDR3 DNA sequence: TGTGCCAGCAGACCACCAGGGGGGCGGGAAAACATTCAGTACTTC. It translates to CASRPPGGRENIQYF.

The CDR3 reads CASSLGGNTGELFF. The CDR3 nucleotides read TGTGCCAGCAGCTTGGGGGGGAACACCGGGGAGCTGTTTTTT. The chain combines TRBV7-9 with TRBJ2-2; possible D gene TRBD2, 6 bases. Germline CDR1 and CDR2: SEHNR and FQNEAQ (reference sequence). This CDR3 has 14 amino acids. V lost 3 bases and J lost 1, with 6 bases in between.

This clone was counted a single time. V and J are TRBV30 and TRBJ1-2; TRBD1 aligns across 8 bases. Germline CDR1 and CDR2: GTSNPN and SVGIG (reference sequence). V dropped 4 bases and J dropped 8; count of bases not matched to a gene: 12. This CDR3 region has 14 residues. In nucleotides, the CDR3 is TGTGCCTGGACCGAGGGGCAGGGGGCATGGGGCTACACCTTC. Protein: CAWTEGQGAWGYTF.

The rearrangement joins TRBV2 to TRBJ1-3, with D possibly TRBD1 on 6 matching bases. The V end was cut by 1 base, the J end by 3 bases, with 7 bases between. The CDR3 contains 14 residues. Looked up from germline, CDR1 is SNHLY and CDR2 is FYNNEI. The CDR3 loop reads CASSEDRVGNTIYF. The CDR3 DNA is TGTGCCAGCAGTGAAGACAGGGTTGGAAACACCATATATTTT.

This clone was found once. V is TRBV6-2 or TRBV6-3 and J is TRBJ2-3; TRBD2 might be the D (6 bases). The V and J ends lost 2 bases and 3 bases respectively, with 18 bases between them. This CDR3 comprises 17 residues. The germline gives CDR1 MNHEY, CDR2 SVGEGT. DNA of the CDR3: TGTGCCAGCAGTTACCCTGGGGGAGGTCCGGAGACAGATACGCAGTATTTT. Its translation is CASSYPGGGPETDTQYF.

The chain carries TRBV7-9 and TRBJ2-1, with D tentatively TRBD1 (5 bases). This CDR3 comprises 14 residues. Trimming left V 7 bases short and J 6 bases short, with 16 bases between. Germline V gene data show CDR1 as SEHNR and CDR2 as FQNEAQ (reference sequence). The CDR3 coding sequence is TGTGCCAGCACCAAAAGGCAGGGTGGCAATGAGCAGTTCTTC. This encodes CASTKRQGGNEQFF.

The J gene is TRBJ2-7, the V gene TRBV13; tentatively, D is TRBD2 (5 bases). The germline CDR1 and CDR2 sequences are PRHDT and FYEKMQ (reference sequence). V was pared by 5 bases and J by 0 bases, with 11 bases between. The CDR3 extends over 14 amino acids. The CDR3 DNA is TGTGCCAGCAGCATCCGGGGTAGCTCCTACGAGCAGTACTTC. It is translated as CASSIRGSSYEQYF.

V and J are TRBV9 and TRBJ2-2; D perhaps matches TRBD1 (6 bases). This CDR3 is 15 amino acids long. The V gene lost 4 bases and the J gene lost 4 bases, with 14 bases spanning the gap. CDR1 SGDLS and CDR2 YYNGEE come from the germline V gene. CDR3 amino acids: CASSPIKGVTGELFF. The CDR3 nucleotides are TGTGCCAGCAGCCCGATTAAGGGGGTCACCGGGGAGCTGTTTTTT. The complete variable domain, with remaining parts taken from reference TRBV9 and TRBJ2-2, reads DSGVTQTPKHLITATGQRVTLRCSPRSGDLSVYWYQQSLDQGLQFLIQYYNGEERAKGNILERFSAQQFPDLHSELNLSSLELGDSALYFCASSPIKGVTGELFFGEGSRLTVL.

CDR3 DNA: TGTGCCAGCAGCGTACTAGCGGGGATTCGTGTCGGGGAGCTGTTTTTT. Residues: CASSVLAGIRVGELFF. This rearrangement joins TRBV7-2 to TRBJ2-2; 10 nucleotides agree with TRBD2. The trim removed 5 bases at V and 7 bases at J, leaving 10 bases unmatched. CDR3 length: 16 residues. Per the germline V gene, CDR1 is SGHTA and CDR2 is FQGNSA.

CDR3 loop: CASSTLSGEQFF. CDR3 nucleotides: TGTGCCAGCAGTACCTTATCGGGTGAGCAGTTCTTC. This chain links TRBV12-3 or TRBV12-4 with TRBJ2-1, with D unresolved. This CDR3 is 12 amino acids long. V was trimmed by 5 bases and J by 9 bases, leaving 11 bases between them.

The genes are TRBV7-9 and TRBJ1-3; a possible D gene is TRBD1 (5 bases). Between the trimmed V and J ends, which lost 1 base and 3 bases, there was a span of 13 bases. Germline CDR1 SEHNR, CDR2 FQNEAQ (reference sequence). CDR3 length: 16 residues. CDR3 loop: CASSLEAGRVGNTIYF. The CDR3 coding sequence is TGTGCCAGCAGCTTAGAAGCGGGCAGGGTTGGAAACACCATATATTTT.